Below, 13 T cell receptor beta chains from the same sample are listed, as sequenced in a study of blood T cells in healthy people across ages. A second PCR, run for roughly 7 to 11 cycles, used a sample-barcoded 5' primer plus a J-beta primer mix. Via MiXCR, TCRdb re-called the 5' RACE reads, giving one row per CDR3 protein. The sample has 800,000 or so distinct CDR3 sequences; 25% are singletons. These same data were also listed under a study on T cells of mothers and their children.

Sequencing was performed on blood. The receptors were sampled from a boy between 10 and 17 years old in good health.

Only a few counts were recorded for this clonotype. The chain carries TRBV18 and TRBJ2-7; 7 nucleotides match TRBD1. The CDR3 consists of 13 residues. The germline V gene encodes CDR1 KGHSH and CDR2 LQKENI. Trimming removed 5 bases from V and 7 bases from J; junction bases left unmatched: 8. CDR3 in DNA: TGTGCCAGCTCAGTTAGGGACAGCGATGAGCAGTACTTC. It yields the protein CASSVRDSDEQYF.

The J gene is TRBJ2-6, the V gene TRBV28, with D possibly being TRBD2 (5 bases). In germline, CDR1 is MDHEN, CDR2 SYDVKM. Trimming removed 2 bases at V and 0 bases at J, with 8 bases between. This CDR3 has 16 residues. The CDR3 sequence is CASSLRGISGANVLTF. The CDR3 DNA follows: TGTGCCAGCAGTTTACGGGGTATCTCTGGGGCCAACGTCCTGACTTTC.

This chain links TRBV20-1 with TRBJ2-7, with D perhaps TRBD1 (6 bases). The length of the CDR3 is 17 residues. Germline loops: CDR1 DFQATT, CDR2 SNEGSKA (reference sequence). The CDR3 here is CRAFPLYTGLSSYEQYF. The CDR3 nucleotides read TGCAGGGCCTTCCCCCTCTATACAGGGCTCAGCTCCTACGAGCAGTACTTC.

The J gene is TRBJ2-1, the V gene TRBV19; 11 bases agree with TRBD2. From germline, CDR1 is LNHDA and CDR2 SQIVND (reference sequence). This CDR3 contains 15 residues. V gave up 8 bases and J gave up 6 bases; unmatched junction bases: 9. The CDR3 DNA sequence: TGTGCCAGTGGCCAACTAGCGGGAGTTTGCAATGAGCAGTTCTTC. Translating gives CASGQLAGVCNEQFF.

This clonotype was found a few times. A junction end diverges from the germline sequence, so it may reflect a read error. The rearrangement uses TRBV9 and TRBJ2-3, with D hard to call. The CDR3 has 15 residues. Germline CDR1 and CDR2: SGDLS and YYNGEE. DNA for the CDR3: TGTGCCTGCAGCGTAGTTCCGAGCCCCACAGATACGCAGTATTTT. Encoded protein: CACSVVPSPTDTQYF.

The chain carries TRBV20-1 and TRBJ2-7; 8 bases map to TRBD1. CDR3 length: 13 residues. Germline CDR1 and CDR2: DFQATT and SNEGSKA (reference sequence). The V gene end was trimmed by 5 bases and the J gene end by 5 bases; junction bases not matched to a gene: 8. As DNA, the CDR3 is TGCAGTGCTCGACAGGGGTTTAAGAACGAGCAGTACTTC. As protein: CSARQGFKNEQYF.

This rearrangement joins TRBV6-6 to TRBJ1-2; 8 nucleotides align to TRBD1. CDR3 length equals 17 residues. The ends lost 1 base at V and 5 bases at J; junction bases unmatched: 12. Looked up from germline, CDR1 is MNHNY and CDR2 is SVGAGI (reference sequence). The DNA of the CDR3 is TGTGCCAGCAGTTACTTCTCCCTACGGACAGGGTATTATGGCTACACCTTC. Its protein is CASSYFSLRTGYYGYTF.

This clonotype turned up a few times. The rearrangement joins TRBV30 to TRBJ2-3, with TRBD1 identical over 8 bases. Germline trimming cut 7 bases from V and 12 bases from J; bases unmatched to any gene: 15. The CDR3 consists of 13 residues. The germline V gene encodes CDR1 GTSNPN and CDR2 SVGIG (reference sequence). Here the CDR3 reads CASTRKLDRGQYF. The CDR3 region has the DNA TGTGCCTCAACCCGAAAGCTAGACAGGGGACAGTATTTT.

This clonotype was seen more than once but under ten times. This sequence joins TRBV27 and TRBJ2-1; no clear D. V lost 6 bases, J lost 8 bases, and 8 bases lay in between. The germline V gene encodes CDR1 MNHEY and CDR2 SMNVEV (reference sequence). The CDR3 runs 11 residues. The CDR3 here is CASRFWDEQFF. In DNA, the CDR3 is TGTGCCAGCAGGTTCTGGGATGAGCAGTTCTTC.

The table lists this clonotype with a few counts. CDR3 sequence reads: CASSFRRDRESQKLFF. Here the CDR3 DNA reads TGTGCCAGCAGTTTCAGGAGGGACCGGGAGTCGCAAAAACTGTTTTTT. V gene TRBV12-3 or TRBV12-4 combines with J gene TRBJ1-4, with D maybe TRBD1 (5 bases). The CDR3 has 16 amino acids. Trimming shortened V by 3 bases and J by 9 bases, and 20 bases separated the two germline ends.

The chain employs TRBV7-2 and TRBJ2-3, with a possible D match to TRBD2 (5 bases). Germline lookup yields CDR1 SGHTA and CDR2 FQGNSA. The CDR3 has 15 residues. V gave up 1 base and J gave up 2 bases, with 10 bases separating them. CDR3 bases: TGTGCCAGCAGCTTAGATGAGGGCTCCACAGATACGCAGTATTTT. This sequence encodes CASSLDEGSTDTQYF.

The V call is TRBV20-1, the J call TRBJ2-5, with TRBD1 matching 9 bases. V trimming: 4 bases; J trimming: 5 bases; junction bases outside the gene matches: 2. CDR1 DFQATT and CDR2 SNEGSKA come from the germline V gene (reference sequence). This CDR3 contains 12 residues. CDR3 residues: CSANTGGETQYF. The CDR3 bases are TGCAGTGCTAATACAGGGGGCGAGACCCAGTACTTC.

This clonotype was seen many times. The chain has TRBV18 and TRBJ2-7; 8 bases agree with TRBD1. V lost 0 bases, J lost 0 bases, and 7 bases stayed unmatched. Germline V gene lookup returns CDR1 KGHSH and CDR2 LQKENI. The CDR3 is made up of 17 amino acids. CDR3 DNA sequence: TGTGCCAGCTCACCACCAGGTTGGACAGGGAGCTCCTACGAGCAGTACTTC. Residues: CASSPPGWTGSSYEQYF.